The rows below give T cell receptor beta chains drawn from one sample of a study of T cells in Graves' hyperthyroidism and ophthalmopathy. TCRdb reprocessed the multiplex PCR reads via MiXCR and lists one record per CDR3 protein. This sample carries approximately 600,000 distinct CDR3 sequences, around 21% of them seen once, and the ten largest clones take 34%. Sequencing used blood. All receptors derive from a man between 25 and 39 years old with Graves' ophthalmopathy. Each CDR3 is given without its conserved first and last residue. Each record gives: D gene, J gene, V gene, CDR3 protein. D genes are given only for firm matches.

- TRBJ2-3 TRBV11-2 ASSLKDSTDTQY
- TRBJ2-7 TRBV3-1 ASSGYSYEQY
- TRBJ2-7 TRBV7-6 ASSPTGTTHSYEQY
TRBD2 TRBJ2-2 TRBV6-5 ASSYPQLAATGELF
TRBD1 TRBJ2-7 TRBV29-1 SVVKQGGSYEQY
- TRBJ2-4 TRBV4-1 ASSQIARPSDVQY
TRBD1 TRBJ2-3 TRBV2 ASQYGTGTDTQY
- TRBJ1-5 TRBV12-3/TRBV12-4 ASSKGGANQPQH
TRBD1 TRBJ2-7 TRBV20-1 SANRDRGNEQY
- TRBJ1-3 TRBV5-6 ASSFSAVLDYSGSTIY
TRBD2 TRBJ2-3 TRBV7-9 ASSRLAGLSDTQY
TRBD1 TRBJ1-5 TRBV4-3 ASSQDWGGGRSNQPQH
TRBD2 TRBJ2-1 TRBV19 ASSKSGASSYNEQF
- TRBJ1-1 TRBV10-2 ASSELSLGQRQQAF
TRBD2 TRBJ2-1 TRBV6-2/TRBV6-3 ASSPGGSGRNEQF
TRBD1 TRBJ2-7 TRBV24-1 ATSDPDRGGEQY
- TRBJ1-1 TRBV20-1 SARDRDSTRWVAF
- TRBJ2-7 TRBV20-1 SLGPYEQY
TRBD1 TRBJ2-7 TRBV28 ASSFRDSLDYEQY
- TRBJ1-1 TRBV7-3 ASSLTGLLNTEAF
- TRBJ1-5 TRBV10-3 AISALGVGQPQH
- TRBJ2-7 TRBV24-1 ATSAGDRVEQY
TRBD2 TRBJ2-3 TRBV7-2 ASSLVGTSGSSRDTQY
- TRBJ2-5 TRBV13 ASSLASYPETQY
TRBD2 TRBJ2-5 TRBV10-3 ATLAWGGETQY
- TRBJ2-6 TRBV6-1 ASSSLGRDGRTSGANVLT
- TRBJ2-2 TRBV20-1 SARDLKDTGELF
- TRBJ1-1 TRBV12-3/TRBV12-4 ASSLQGGGTEAF
- TRBJ2-5 TRBV10-3 AISGGAQETQY
- TRBJ1-5 TRBV30 AWSIRTSLNQPQH
- TRBJ2-7 TRBV5-1 ASSPWDRTYEQY
TRBD2 TRBJ2-1 TRBV27 ASSSRTSGNYNEQF
- TRBJ1-5 TRBV20-1 SARGPTGTGQPQH
TRBD2 TRBJ2-1 TRBV5-6 ASSPGLAGGPLDEQF
TRBD2 TRBJ2-3 TRBV20-1 SASPGLAGADTQY
- TRBJ2-7 TRBV4-2 ASSQDTGFTTYEQY
- TRBJ1-2 TRBV15 ATASIPLLIPNYGYT
- TRBJ2-7 TRBV20-1 SARDFLSSYEQY
- TRBJ1-5 TRBV27 ASSSAGSGGNQPQH
- TRBJ1-3 TRBV28 ASSRPDPTTIY
- TRBJ1-5 TRBV12-3/TRBV12-4 ASTLGRGLRNPQH
- TRBJ1-2 TRBV12-3/TRBV12-4 ASSWSYSGTVGDGYT
- TRBJ2-3 TRBV24-1 ATSFPGLTTDTQY
TRBD2 TRBJ2-2 TRBV7-9 ASSQGLAGGSGELF
- TRBJ2-5 TRBV12-3/TRBV12-4 ASSSGGQTQY
- TRBJ2-1 TRBV12-3/TRBV12-4 ASSLERSSYNEQF
- TRBJ2-5 TRBV28 ASGAGYRDQETQY
- TRBJ1-5 TRBV28 ASSGQDGNQPQH
TRBD1 TRBJ2-7 TRBV7-9 ASSSSGDRYYEQY
- TRBJ2-5 TRBV2 ASGGPGETQY
- TRBJ2-7 TRBV7-9 ASSLSSWTARYEQY
- TRBJ1-4 TRBV30 AWSVPEIAEKLF
- TRBJ2-5 TRBV12-3/TRBV12-4 ASSQFDQETQY
- TRBJ1-6 TRBV3-1 ASSQRGHNSPLH
- TRBJ1-4 TRBV18 ASSPTADEKLF
- TRBJ2-3 TRBV19 ASPSGPTDTQY
- TRBJ2-3 TRBV12-3/TRBV12-4 ASSFTLNRTPSTDTQY
- TRBJ2-1 TRBV5-6 ASSLGHLSSYNEQF
TRBD2 TRBJ2-1 TRBV2 ARQLAGNEQF
- TRBJ1-4 TRBV7-2 ASSLDGRPNEKLF